What follows are 13 T cell receptor beta chains derived from one specimen sequenced in a study of vaccination and CD4 T cells after COVID-19. These TCRs are of unknown antigen specificity. Treatment meaning: approximately nine-day PBMC culture with coronavirus spike peptide pools or control peptides (ViraFEST assay). The Oncomine TCR Beta short-read assay was applied to DNA of cultured CD4+ T cells. Each CDR3 protein is one row after TCRdb ran MiXCR on the PCR reads. In the table there are around 14,000 distinct CDR3 sequences, less than 55% of which are singletons. The sequencing input was CD4+ T cells from blood, cultured in vitro. The receptors stem from a human donor who had recovered from COVID-19.

Here the CDR3 DNA reads TGTGCCAGCAGCTTGACAGGTTACGGCTACACCTTC. Encoded protein: CASSLTGYGYTF. The rearrangement joins TRBV5-5 to TRBJ1-2, with D tentatively TRBD1 (5 bases). V lost 1 base and J 8 bases, leaving 9 bases between the germline ends. This CDR3 spans 12 amino acids. Germline V gene sequence: CDR1 SGHKS, CDR2 YYEKEE (reference sequence).

The CDR3 is CASSELPAVAGAFF. For the CDR3, the DNA is TGTGCCAGCAGTGAACTCCCCGCAGTAGCGGGAGCTTTCTTT. The genes are TRBV2 and TRBJ1-1; no clear D. This CDR3 contains 14 residues. With 2 bases removed from V and 10 bases from J, the gap between germline ends came to 17 bases. CDR1 and CDR2 from the germline V gene are SNHLY and FYNNEI.

This clonotype occurred a few times. The chain uses TRBV6-5 and TRBJ2-7, with TRBD2 identical over 11 bases. With V trimmed by 2 bases and J by 0 bases, 3 bases remained unmatched. This CDR3 has 16 amino acids. The germline CDR1 and CDR2 sequences are MNHEY and SVGAGI. CDR3 region: CASSYTSGSVSYEQYF. In DNA, the CDR3 is TGTGCCAGCAGTTACACTAGCGGGAGCGTCTCCTACGAGCAGTACTTC.

The DNA of the CDR3 is TGTGCCACCAGAGACGGACGGAGCTACGAGCAGTACTTC. It translates to CATRDGRSYEQYF. The chain uses TRBV15 and TRBJ2-7; D gene ambiguous. Germline V lookup: CDR1 LNHNV, CDR2 YYDKDF (reference sequence). The CDR3 runs 13 residues. V was clipped by 6 bases and J by 3 bases, with 12 bases between them.

The chain recombines TRBV2 with TRBJ1-2, with D uncertain. This CDR3 spans 15 amino acids. CDR1 SNHLY and CDR2 FYNNEI come from the germline V gene. V lost 6 bases and J 7 bases, leaving 21 bases between the germline ends. The CDR3 is CASRNPWAQDSGYTF. The CDR3 nucleotides are TGTGCCAGCAGGAACCCCTGGGCGCAGGATAGTGGCTACACCTTC.

The chain couples TRBV20-1 to TRBJ2-7; TRBD1 aligns across 11 bases. The ends lost 6 bases at V and 5 bases at J; junction bases unmatched: 9. The CDR3 is 14 residues long. The V gene's germline CDR1 is DFQATT and CDR2 SNEGSKA (reference sequence). The CDR3 is CSALRGTGGHEQYF. CDR3 sequence (DNA): TGCAGTGCCCTCCGAGGGACAGGGGGACACGAGCAGTACTTC.

The chain couples TRBV6-5 to TRBJ1-1; D may be TRBD1 (5 bases). Per germline, CDR1 MNHEY and CDR2 SVGAGI. Deletions cut 4 bases from V and 1 base from J, with 10 bases between. The CDR3 has 14 amino acids. The DNA of the CDR3 is TGTGCCAGCAGTTCCTCTCAGGGGAACACTGAAGCTTTCTTT. It yields the protein CASSSSQGNTEAFF.

The chain couples TRBV20-1 to TRBJ1-1; 10 nucleotides line up with TRBD1. This CDR3 is built from 16 residues. The J segment lost 5 bases and the V segment lost 5 bases, leaving 14 bases of the junction unmatched. Germline V gene data show CDR1 as DFQATT and CDR2 as SNEGSKA (reference sequence). CDR3 sequence reads: CSAAPGTGAERTEAFF. The CDR3 nucleotides read TGCAGTGCTGCCCCCGGGACAGGGGCGGAGAGAACTGAAGCTTTCTTT.

V usage is TRBV11-3 and J usage is TRBJ1-1, with D hard to call. CDR1 is SGHNT, CDR2 YENEEA, per germline. There are 11 residues in the CDR3. V was trimmed by 1 base and J by 5 bases, leaving 2 bases between them. The chain's CDR3 is CASSLVTEAFF. As DNA, the CDR3 is TGTGCCAGCAGCTTAGTTACTGAAGCTTTCTTT.

This clonotype qualifies as large (0.1 to 1%). The V gene is TRBV27, the J gene TRBJ1-2; maybe TRBD1 (6 bases). Trimming left V 2 bases short and J 8 bases short, with 12 bases between. The germline V gene has CDR1 MNHEY and CDR2 SMNVEV (reference sequence). This CDR3 contains 13 residues. The CDR3 spells CASSLRGAVGYTF. In DNA form, the CDR3 reads TGTGCCAGCAGTTTACGGGGGGCAGTCGGCTACACCTTC.

The V call is TRBV7-2, the J call TRBJ2-3; 11 bases map to TRBD2. With 1 base clipped from V and 3 bases from J, the junction kept 6 bases outside the gene matches. This CDR3 is built from 17 residues. Germline CDR1 SGHTA, CDR2 FQGNSA. The CDR3 nucleotides read TGTGCCAGCAGCTTAGTTAGGCTAGCGGGAGGAACAGATACGCAGTATTTT. Residues: CASSLVRLAGGTDTQYF.

This chain connects TRBV11-2 to TRBJ1-5; D uncertain. V lost 5 bases, J lost 4 bases, and 9 bases lay in between. There are 13 residues in the CDR3. Germline CDR1 is SGHAT and CDR2 is FQNNGV. CDR3: CASSPALNQPQHF. The CDR3 bases are TGTGCCAGCAGCCCTGCCCTTAATCAGCCCCAGCATTTT.

The V and J genes are TRBV6-2 or TRBV6-3 and TRBJ2-7; 10 bases match TRBD1. CDR1 and CDR2 (germline): MNHEY, SVGEGT. There are 16 residues in the CDR3. With 5 bases clipped from V and 0 bases from J, the junction kept 7 bases outside the gene matches. CDR3 sequence: CASSAGTGDISYEQYF. In nucleotides, the CDR3 is TGTGCCAGCAGTGCCGGGACAGGGGACATCTCCTACGAGCAGTACTTC.